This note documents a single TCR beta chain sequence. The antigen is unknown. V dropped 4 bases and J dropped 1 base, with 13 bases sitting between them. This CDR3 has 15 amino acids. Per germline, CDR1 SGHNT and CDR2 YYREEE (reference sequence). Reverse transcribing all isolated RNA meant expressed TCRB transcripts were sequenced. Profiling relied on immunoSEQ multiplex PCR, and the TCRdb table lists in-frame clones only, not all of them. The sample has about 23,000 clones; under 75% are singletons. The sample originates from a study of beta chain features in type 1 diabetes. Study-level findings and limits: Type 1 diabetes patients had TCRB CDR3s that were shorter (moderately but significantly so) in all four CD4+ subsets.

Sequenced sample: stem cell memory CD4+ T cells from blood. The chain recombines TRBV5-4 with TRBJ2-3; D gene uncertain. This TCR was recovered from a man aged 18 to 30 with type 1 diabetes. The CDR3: CASSGYPGGTDTQYF. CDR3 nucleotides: TGTGCCAGCAGCGGCTACCCTGGAGGCACAGATACGCAGTATTTT.